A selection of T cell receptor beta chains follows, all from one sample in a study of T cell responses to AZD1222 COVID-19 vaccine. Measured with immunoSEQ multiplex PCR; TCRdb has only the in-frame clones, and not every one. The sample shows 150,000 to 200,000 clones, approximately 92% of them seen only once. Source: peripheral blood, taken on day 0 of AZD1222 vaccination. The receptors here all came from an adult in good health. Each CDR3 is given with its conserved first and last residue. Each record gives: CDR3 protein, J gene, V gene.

CDR3aa: CASSLGQGNEKLFF
j_gene: TRBJ1-4
v_gene: TRBV28

CDR3aa: CASSLGQGNGYTF
j_gene: TRBJ1-2
v_gene: TRBV11-2

CDR3aa: CASSAGQGAQNEQFF
j_gene: TRBJ2-1
v_gene: TRBV9

CDR3aa: CASNTWRDNEQFF
j_gene: TRBJ2-1
v_gene: TRBV19

CDR3aa: CASSPPSSEKLFF
j_gene: TRBJ1-4
v_gene: TRBV18

CDR3aa: CASRGLSNEKLFF
j_gene: TRBJ1-4
v_gene: TRBV27

CDR3aa: CASSQVSLNTEAFF
j_gene: TRBJ1-1
v_gene: TRBV3-1/TRBV3-2

CDR3aa: CASSYGRQGNTETFF
j_gene: TRBJ1-1
v_gene: TRBV6-5

CDR3aa: CASSTHDRQGRYGYTF
j_gene: TRBJ1-2
v_gene: TRBV6-6

CDR3aa: CASSLTMGGATDTQYF
j_gene: TRBJ2-3
v_gene: TRBV5-1

CDR3aa: CASSPEGRAEAFF
j_gene: TRBJ1-1
v_gene: TRBV21-1

CDR3aa: CASSGNRGGTGELFF
j_gene: TRBJ2-2
v_gene: TRBV2

CDR3aa: CSVERGLAGEQYF
j_gene: TRBJ2-7
v_gene: TRBV29-1

CDR3aa: CASNQGTGELFF
j_gene: TRBJ2-2
v_gene: TRBV6-5

CDR3aa: CASSEDMGTYEQYF
j_gene: TRBJ2-7
v_gene: TRBV6-1

CDR3aa: CASSWGGNQPQHF
j_gene: TRBJ1-5
v_gene: TRBV11-2

CDR3aa: CASSVGGGEETQYF
j_gene: TRBJ2-5
v_gene: TRBV2

CDR3aa: CASSRDSQPQHF
j_gene: TRBJ1-5
v_gene: TRBV7-2

CDR3aa: CSADGGQGYYGYTF
j_gene: TRBJ1-2
v_gene: TRBV29-1

CDR3aa: CASSPRDGGLGETQYF
j_gene: TRBJ2-5
v_gene: TRBV3-1/TRBV3-2

CDR3aa: CASSQGQGAIEQYF
j_gene: TRBJ2-7
v_gene: TRBV4-2

CDR3aa: CASSRAEGREQFF
j_gene: TRBJ2-1
v_gene: TRBV3-1/TRBV3-2

CDR3aa: CASRGVSGNQPQHF
j_gene: TRBJ1-5
v_gene: TRBV2

CDR3aa: CASALGPAQETQYF
j_gene: TRBJ2-5
v_gene: TRBV6-5

CDR3aa: CASSSRQEMDYGYTF
j_gene: TRBJ1-2
v_gene: TRBV7-8

CDR3aa: CASSYDRGYQPQHF
j_gene: TRBJ1-5
v_gene: TRBV6-5

CDR3aa: CASSPTHLRDSNQPQHF
j_gene: TRBJ1-5
v_gene: TRBV18

CDR3aa: CASGPDDRRFNEKLFF
j_gene: TRBJ1-4
v_gene: TRBV19

CDR3aa: CASIDPGRDQPQHF
j_gene: TRBJ1-5
v_gene: TRBV6-5

CDR3aa: CASSQAESLEKLFF
j_gene: TRBJ1-4
v_gene: TRBV3-1/TRBV3-2

CDR3aa: CASSYGQLAEKLFF
j_gene: TRBJ1-4
v_gene: TRBV6-6

CDR3aa: CASSRTVYNEQFF
j_gene: TRBJ2-1
v_gene: TRBV11-3

CDR3aa: CASSGTGDTEAFF
j_gene: TRBJ1-1
v_gene: TRBV7-3

CDR3aa: CASSGSRSWEVSPLHF
j_gene: TRBJ1-6
v_gene: TRBV6-1

CDR3aa: CASRTGTGLTYEQYF
j_gene: TRBJ2-7
v_gene: TRBV19